This T cell receptor (beta chain) stems from a study of shared clonotypes between healthy human individuals. Overall study: Used for every donor were three CD4 naive, three CD4 memory, two CD8 naive and one CD8 memory plate. General study findings and limits: Naive CD4 clonotype sharing across four donors was about 5%.

Here immunoSEQ multiplex PCR was the method, and the copy in TCRdb shows in-frame clones only, minus some. The sample holds roughly 2.5 million clones; just over 90% are singletons and the top ten take around 0.15%. With respect to this clone: Antigen unknown.

Healthy HIV-negative adults with no recent acute infections or vaccinations were recruited as donors. Germline CDR1 SGHNT, CDR2 YYREEE (reference sequence). V gave up 4 bases and J gave up 0 bases, with 14 bases separating them. CDR3 size: 15 residues. The sequence was obtained from a young man in good health. V is TRBV5-4 and J is TRBJ2-7; no clear D gene. The specimen was naive CD4+ T cells sorted from blood. The subset was: CD45RA+ positively selected. The CDR3 region has the DNA TGTGCCAGCAGCCGTTGGGCGAGCAGCTCCTACGAGCAGTACTTC. Translated: CASSRWASSSYEQYF.